One sample yielded the 20 T cell receptor beta chains listed below, sequenced in a study of blood T cell repertoires in COVID-19. The assay was immunoSEQ multiplex PCR, and TCRdb's table has in-frame clones only and misses some. Among about 44,000 clones listed, around 93% were seen once. The sample consisted of peripheral blood. Receptor source: a human donor in a cohort sampled during active COVID-19.

The genes are TRBV27 and TRBJ2-2; D gene ambiguous. V was pared by 3 bases and J by 3 bases, with 8 bases between. CDR1 is MNHEY, CDR2 SMNVEV, per germline (reference sequence). The CDR3 length is 14 residues. The CDR3 region is CASSFFPDTGELFF. The CDR3, as DNA: TGTGCCAGCAGTTTTTTCCCCGACACCGGGGAGCTGTTTTTT.

This clone has more than one count but fewer than ten. The gene calls are TRBV5-1 and TRBJ2-5; TRBD1 agrees at 7 bases. J lost 1 base, V lost 3 bases, and 3 bases had no gene match. The CDR3 covers 14 residues. Germline assignment: CDR1 SGHRS and CDR2 YFSETQ. CDR3 sequence (DNA): TGCGCCAGCAGCTACGGACAGGTCCAAGAGACCCAGTACTTC. Translated, it gives CASSYGQVQETQYF.

The J gene is TRBJ2-7, the V gene TRBV15; D unresolved. V was cut by 1 base and J by 7 bases, with 8 bases left in between. CDR1 is LNHNV and CDR2 is YYDKDF in the germline V gene (reference sequence). This CDR3 has 12 residues. CDR3 sequence: CATSRGISEQYF. Written as DNA, the CDR3 is TGTGCCACCAGCAGAGGAATTAGTGAGCAGTACTTC.

V and J are TRBV24-1 and TRBJ2-3, with D possibly being TRBD2 (6 bases). There are 15 residues in the CDR3. Trimming left V 7 bases short and J 2 bases short, with 15 bases between. Germline V lookup: CDR1 KGHDR, CDR2 SFDVKD. The CDR3 bases are TGTGCCACCAGCCGAAGCGGGCCACTCACAGATACGCAGTATTTT. It yields the protein CATSRSGPLTDTQYF.

This clone was recorded once. The rearrangement joins TRBV7-3 to TRBJ2-1, with D unresolved. In germline, CDR1 is SGHTA, CDR2 FQGTGA. Between the trimmed V and J ends, which lost 5 bases and 7 bases, there was a span of 15 bases. The CDR3 length is 14 residues. In DNA form, the CDR3 reads TGTGCCAGCAGCCCCCGCGTGGGCCGGAATGAGCAGTTCTTC. This translates into CASSPRVGRNEQFF.

A few counts support this clone. The rearrangement uses TRBV4-1 and TRBJ1-2, with D tentatively TRBD1 (5 bases). V was shortened by 0 bases and J by 5 bases, with 16 bases between the two germline ends. This CDR3 is built from 16 residues. Looked up from germline, CDR1 is MGHRA and CDR2 is YSYEKL. CDR3 residues: CASSQEIATVLYGYTF. The DNA for the CDR3 is TGCGCCAGCAGCCAAGAGATCGCGACAGTCTTATATGGCTACACCTTC.

CDR3 nucleotide sequence: TGCGCCAGCAGCCAAGAACTATCGAATTCACCCCTCCACTTT. It yields the protein CASSQELSNSPLHF. The chain has TRBV4-3 and TRBJ1-6; D ambiguous. Germline CDR1 and CDR2: LGHNA and YSLEER. The length of the CDR3 is 14 residues. Trimming shortened V by 0 bases and J by 7 bases, and 7 bases separated the two germline ends.

This clone appeared a few times. As DNA, the CDR3 is TGTGCCAGTAGTATAGATCTAGGGGGGACAGACAATCAGCCCCAGCATTTT. It yields the protein CASSIDLGGTDNQPQHF. The rearrangement joins TRBV19 to TRBJ1-5; 7 bases line up with TRBD1. The CDR3 is made up of 17 amino acids. Germline lookup yields CDR1 LNHDA and CDR2 SQIVND (reference sequence). Losses at the gene ends were 0 bases for V and 3 bases for J; bases not matched to a gene: 8. The variable domain in full, completed from reference TRBV19 and TRBJ1-5, reads DGGITQSPKYLFRKEGQNVTLSCEQNLNHDAMYWYRQDPGQGLRLIYYSQIVNDFQKGDIAEGYSVSREKKESFPLTVTSAQKNPTAFYLCASSIDLGGTDNQPQHFGDGTRLSIL.

The chain uses TRBV7-9 and TRBJ1-1; a possible D gene is TRBD1 (6 bases). Trimming pared 5 bases from V and 3 bases from J, leaving 19 bases between. The length of the CDR3 is 16 residues. Germline V gene data show CDR1 as SEHNR and CDR2 as FQNEAQ (reference sequence). CDR3 sequence reads: CASSPGRAGAHTEAFF. Here the CDR3 DNA reads TGTGCCAGCAGCCCGGGGAGGGCAGGGGCGCACACTGAAGCTTTCTTT.

This clone has only a few counts. The V and J genes are TRBV7-3 and TRBJ1-3, with D perhaps TRBD1 (5 bases). The CDR3 runs 15 residues. Germline loops: CDR1 SGHTA, CDR2 FQGTGA. V lost 5 bases, J lost 0 bases, and 11 bases lay in between. The CDR3 nucleotides are TGTGCCAGCAGCCTAAACGGACACTCTGGAAACACCATATATTTT. Translating it yields CASSLNGHSGNTIYF.

The chain has TRBV19 and TRBJ1-1, with D maybe TRBD1 (5 bases). Trimming removed 0 bases from V and 6 bases from J, with 17 bases in between. CDR1 is LNHDA, CDR2 SQIVND, per germline (reference sequence). This CDR3 is built from 16 residues. CDR3 loop: CASSIDWRQTYAEAFF. For the CDR3, the DNA is TGTGCCAGTAGTATAGATTGGAGACAGACCTACGCTGAAGCTTTCTTT.

The chain uses TRBV4-2 and TRBJ1-5; no definite D call. This CDR3 is 14 amino acids long. The germline V gene encodes CDR1 LGHNA and CDR2 YNFKEQ. The V end was cut by 0 bases, the J end by 7 bases, with 10 bases between. The chain's CDR3 is CASSQDQSRQPQHF. CDR3 DNA sequence: TGTGCCAGCAGCCAAGATCAAAGCAGGCAGCCCCAGCATTTT.

This clone has just one count. This chain connects TRBV6-5 to TRBJ2-2; 7 bases agree with TRBD2. The CDR3 length is 15 residues. CDR1 and CDR2 (germline): MNHEY, SVGAGI. V gave up 3 bases and J gave up 4 bases; unmatched junction bases: 5. CDR3 nucleotides: TGTGCCAGCAGTTATTGGGGGAGGGCCACCGGGGAGCTGTTTTTT. Translating it yields CASSYWGRATGELFF.

The J gene is TRBJ2-7, the V gene TRBV6-5, with 7 bases lining up with TRBD1. The trim removed 4 bases at V and 3 bases at J, leaving 9 bases unmatched. CDR1 and CDR2 (germline): MNHEY, SVGAGI. There are 15 residues in the CDR3. The CDR3 DNA is TGTGCCAGCAGTTTCCGACAGGGTTTACTCTACGAGCAGTACTTC. Translated: CASSFRQGLLYEQYF.

The gene calls are TRBV10-3 and TRBJ1-1; the match to TRBD1 covers 7 bases. The ends lost 5 bases at V and 3 bases at J; junction bases unmatched: 6. This CDR3 has 14 residues. From germline, CDR1 is ENHRY and CDR2 SYGVKD. CDR3: CAISTTGTDTEAFF. Written as DNA, the CDR3 is TGTGCCATCAGTACGACAGGGACGGACACTGAAGCTTTCTTT.

The gene calls are TRBV3-1 (or the pseudogene TRBV3-2) and TRBJ1-1; TRBD1 is a possible D gene (5 bases). The CDR3 extends over 12 amino acids. V lost 2 bases to trimming and J lost 10 bases, with 11 bases between them. Germline CDR1 LGHDT, CDR2 YNNKEL (reference sequence). The CDR3 sequence is CASSQTRQGAFF. In DNA form, the CDR3 reads TGTGCCAGCAGCCAAACTCGCCAGGGAGCTTTCTTT.

This chain connects TRBV19 to TRBJ2-7; D gene uncertain. The CDR3 spans 14 residues. With 7 bases removed from V and 0 bases from J, the gap between germline ends came to 13 bases. Germline V lookup: CDR1 LNHDA, CDR2 SQIVND (reference sequence). CDR3: CASKIGTTSYEQYF. The CDR3 nucleotides are TGTGCCAGTAAGATCGGCACTACCTCCTACGAGCAGTACTTC. The full variable domain, completed using reference TRBV19 and TRBJ2-7, is DGGITQSPKYLFRKEGQNVTLSCEQNLNHDAMYWYRQDPGQGLRLIYYSQIVNDFQKGDIAEGYSVSREKKESFPLTVTSAQKNPTAFYLCASKIGTTSYEQYFGPGTRLTVT.

The chain employs TRBV13 and TRBJ1-2; D unresolved. Germline V CDR1 and CDR2: PRHDT, FYEKMQ (reference sequence). This CDR3 is 13 amino acids long. The V end was cut by 10 bases, the J end by 8 bases, with 20 bases between. In DNA, the CDR3 is TGTGCCATCCTGCAGCGAGGGTCAATGGGCTACACCTTC. Translated, it gives CAILQRGSMGYTF.

The chain is built from TRBV7-2 and TRBJ2-5; D call uncertain. Trimming shortened V by 3 bases and J by 4 bases, and 15 bases separated the two germline ends. The CDR3 contains 15 residues. The V gene's germline CDR1 is SGHTA and CDR2 FQGNSA. CDR3 residues: CASSLASVSPETQYF. The CDR3 DNA reads as TGTGCCAGCAGCTTGGCCAGCGTTTCCCCAGAGACCCAGTACTTC.

The V gene is TRBV30, the J gene TRBJ1-1; D uncertain. CDR3 size: 11 residues. Germline CDR1 and CDR2: GTSNPN and SVGIG (reference sequence). The V and J ends lost 0 bases and 8 bases respectively, with 7 bases between them. The CDR3, as DNA: TGTGCCTGGAGTGTACGCAGAGAAGCTTTCTTT. It yields the protein CAWSVRREAFF.